This T cell receptor (beta chain) was retrieved from a study of lung T cells in sarcoidosis with Löfgren's syndrome. TCRdb fed the reads into MiXCR, producing one record per CDR3 protein. The sample shows 50,000 to 65,000 distinct CDR3 sequences, around 21% of them seen only once. This clonotype was recorded at least ten times. Antigen specificity is unknown. J lost 4 bases, V lost 0 bases, and 10 bases had no gene match. Germline lookup yields CDR1 MGHRA and CDR2 YSYEKL. CDR3 length equals 18 residues. Study results and caveats: Löfgren's syndrome patients reportedly showed greatest TRAV12-1 and TRBV2 expansion versus controls. Multiple Löfgren's syndrome patients reportedly shared TRAV12-1 and TRBV2 CDR3 motifs, suggesting public CD4+ TCRs. TRBV2 was the preferred pairing partner of TRAV12-1, with similar CDR3s.

The V gene is TRBV4-1, the J gene TRBJ1-1, with TRBD1 matching 11 bases. This receptor was obtained from a human donor with sarcoidosis (Löfgren's syndrome or another form), or a control subject (not recorded which). Input material: CD4+ T cells from PBMCs. CDR3 in DNA: TGCGCCAGCAGCCAAGATCGCCGGGACAGGGGGGGTGGCACTGAAGCTTTCTTT. Protein sequence: CASSQDRRDRGGGTEAFF.